These T cell receptor beta chains were read from a single sample in a study of shared clonotypes between healthy human individuals. Here immunoSEQ multiplex PCR was the method, and the copy in TCRdb shows in-frame clones only, minus some. The sample carries around 500,000 clones, roughly 80% recorded once. Sequenced material: PBMCs. These receptors all stem from a woman aged 40 to 55 in good health. Some clones in this sample may be carry-over from other donors' samples. Each CDR3 is given with its conserved first and last residue. A D gene is named only where the DNA matches it firmly. Clone sizes are given selectively: once, few, many, or a class where the clone is expanded.

CDR3: CASSLGDYIDEQYF
DNA: TGTGCCAGCAGTTTAGGGGACTATATCGACGAGCAGTACTTC
D: TRBD2
V: TRBV28
J: TRBJ2-7
size: once

CDR3: CASSLAGTETTNEKLFF
DNA: TGTGCCAGCAGCTTAGCAGGAACAGAGACAACTAATGAAAAACTGTTTTTT
D: -
V: TRBV7-9
J: TRBJ1-4
size: -

CDR3: CASSFGDSGELFF
DNA: TGTGCCAGCAGCTTCGGGGATTCCGGGGAGCTGTTTTTT
D: -
V: TRBV7-9
J: TRBJ2-2
size: -

CDR3: CASTTGLAGGLYEQYF
DNA: TGTGCCAGCACCACGGGACTAGCGGGAGGCTTATACGAGCAGTACTTC
D: TRBD2
V: TRBV28
J: TRBJ2-7
size: once

CDR3: CASSLRYTEAFF
DNA: TGTGCCAGCAGCTTACGTTACACTGAAGCTTTCTTT
D: -
V: TRBV7-9
J: TRBJ1-1
size: -

CDR3: CASSIGWGLPAQEQYF
DNA: TGTGCCAGCAGCATAGGGTGGGGACTCCCAGCACAAGAGCAGTACTTC
D: -
V: TRBV7-8
J: TRBJ2-7
size: -

CDR3: CASSIQGRNYEQYF
DNA: TGTGCCAGTAGTATACAGGGACGAAACTACGAGCAGTACTTC
D: -
V: TRBV19
J: TRBJ2-7
size: -

CDR3: CASSWGGGRTDTQYF
DNA: TGTGCCAGCAGCTGGGGTGGCGGGAGAACAGATACGCAGTATTTT
D: TRBD2
V: TRBV5-4
J: TRBJ2-3
size: -

CDR3: CASRPTGHYGYTF
DNA: TGTGCCAGCAGACCGACAGGGCACTATGGCTACACCTTC
D: TRBD1
V: TRBV6-5
J: TRBJ1-2
size: -

CDR3: CASSPPRAGGNEQFF
DNA: TGTGCCAGCAGCCCCCCGCGGGCAGGGGGCAATGAGCAGTTCTTC
D: TRBD1
V: TRBV5-6
J: TRBJ2-1
size: -